These 27 T cell receptor beta chains were all obtained from the same sample, sequenced in a study of resident and recirculating memory T cells in vitiligo. Profiled with immunoSEQ multiplex PCR; TCRdb holds only in-frame clones, not every one. The table has tens of thousands of clones, about 90% seen once; the top ten hold 5%. The sample was blood. All receptors come from a male donor with vitiligo.

V and J are TRBV7-9 and TRBJ2-1; TRBD2 agrees at 7 bases. CDR1 and CDR2 (germline): SEHNR, FQNEAQ (reference sequence). The ends lost 2 bases at V and 10 bases at J; junction bases unmatched: 11. The CDR3 is 15 residues long. The CDR3 nucleotides are TGTGCCAGCAGCTTAACAGGCGGGAGCTCCGGGGAGCAGTTCTTC. Amino acid sequence: CASSLTGGSSGEQFF.

This sequence joins TRBV30 and TRBJ2-3; 7 bases agree with TRBD2. V lost 3 bases to trimming and J lost 6 bases; unmatched junction nucleotides: 9. Looked up from germline, CDR1 is GTSNPN and CDR2 is SVGIG (reference sequence). The length of the CDR3 is 14 residues. CDR3 nucleotide sequence: TGTGCCTGGAGAAGGGGCGGGGGTAGGGATACGCAGTATTTT. Encoded protein: CAWRRGGGRDTQYF.

This chain uses TRBV5-1 with TRBJ2-5; 7 nucleotides align to TRBD1. The CDR3 covers 14 residues. After removal of 1 base from V and 1 base from J, the junction contained 1 base not matched to a gene. CDR1 is SGHRS, CDR2 YFSETQ, per germline. CDR3 region: CASSLPGGQETQYF. DNA for the CDR3: TGCGCCAGCAGCTTGCCAGGGGGCCAAGAGACCCAGTACTTC.

This sequence joins TRBV2 and TRBJ1-1, with D maybe TRBD1 (5 bases). The CDR3 has 14 amino acids. The germline V gene encodes CDR1 SNHLY and CDR2 FYNNEI. V was clipped by 4 bases and J by 1 base, with 10 bases between them. CDR3 amino acids: CASSVFRENTEAFF. The CDR3 region has the DNA TGTGCCAGCAGTGTCTTCAGGGAGAACACTGAAGCTTTCTTT.

The rearrangement uses TRBV28 and TRBJ2-7; D not certain. CDR3 length equals 14 residues. Germline V CDR1 and CDR2: MDHEN, SYDVKM. Trimming took off 3 bases at V and 2 bases at J, with 11 bases between the two ends. The chain's CDR3 is CASSFAGFPYEQYF. The CDR3 DNA reads as TGTGCCAGCAGTTTCGCCGGGTTTCCCTACGAGCAGTACTTC.

This clone was observed a handful of times. The rearrangement uses TRBV7-9 and TRBJ2-2; no definite D call. Per germline, CDR1 SEHNR and CDR2 FQNEAQ (reference sequence). CDR3 length: 13 amino acids. Trimming took off 5 bases at V and 5 bases at J, with 9 bases between the two ends. DNA for the CDR3: TGTGCCAGCAGCAATAAAACTACCGGGGAGCTGTTTTTT. This gives the protein CASSNKTTGELFF. Combining the CDR3 with reference TRBV7-9 and TRBJ2-2 gives the whole variable domain DTGVSQNPRHKITKRGQNVTFRCDPISEHNRLYWYRQTLGQGPEFLTYFQNEAQLEKSRLLSDRFSAERPKGSFSTLEIQRTEQGDSAMYLCASSNKTTGELFFGEGSRLTVL.

The V call is TRBV9, the J call TRBJ2-1; maybe TRBD2 (7 bases). This CDR3 has 17 residues. Looked up from germline, CDR1 is SGDLS and CDR2 is YYNGEE. V lost 5 bases and J 5 bases, leaving 23 bases between the germline ends. The CDR3 region is CASRRGLGGSSNNEQFF. The CDR3 DNA is TGTGCCAGCAGGAGGGGGTTAGGCGGGAGCTCGAACAATGAGCAGTTCTTC.

This sequence joins TRBV5-1 and TRBJ2-7; 9 nucleotides line up with TRBD2. Unmatched junction bases numbered 6, after V lost 2 bases and J lost 6 bases. The germline V gene has CDR1 SGHRS and CDR2 YFSETQ. The CDR3 consists of 14 residues. CDR3 region: CASSLGGRAAEQYF. CDR3 DNA sequence: TGCGCCAGCAGCTTAGGCGGGAGGGCCGCCGAGCAGTACTTC.

The V gene is TRBV5-1, the J gene TRBJ1-1, with 7 bases lining up with TRBD1. Per the germline V gene, CDR1 is SGHRS and CDR2 is YFSETQ. There are 13 residues in the CDR3. J was trimmed by 4 bases and V by 4 bases; bases with no gene match: 4. As DNA, the CDR3 is TGCGCCAGCAGCAAAAACAGGGGCACTGAAGCTTTCTTT. Its protein product is CASSKNRGTEAFF.

This chain links TRBV6-1 with TRBJ2-6, with D perhaps matching TRBD2 (5 bases). V lost 1 base, J lost 2 bases, and 6 bases lay in between. This CDR3 spans 15 amino acids. The germline gives CDR1 MNHNS, CDR2 SASEGT. The CDR3 coding sequence is TGTGCCAGCAGTGAAGAGGGAGCTGGGGCCAACGTCCTGACTTTC. Translation: CASSEEGAGANVLTF.

The chain links TRBV11-3 to TRBJ2-1, with D perhaps TRBD2 (6 bases). Germline values: CDR1 SGHNT, CDR2 YENEEA. CDR3 size: 15 residues. V lost 0 bases, J lost 5 bases, and 11 bases lay in between. The CDR3 here is CASSLDTRTNNEQFF. The CDR3 coding sequence is TGTGCCAGCAGCTTAGATACAAGGACTAACAATGAGCAGTTCTTC. Using reference TRBV11-3 and TRBJ2-1 for the parts outside the CDR3, the full variable domain is EAGVVQSPRYKIIEKKQPVAFWCNPISGHNTLYWYLQNLGQGPELLIRYENEEAVDDSQLPKDRFSAERLKGVDSTLKIQPAELGDSAVYLCASSLDTRTNNEQFFGPGTRLTVL.

This chain connects TRBV5-1 to TRBJ2-7; TRBD2 agrees at 8 bases. CDR1 SGHRS and CDR2 YFSETQ come from the germline V gene. V lost 3 bases to trimming and J lost 7 bases; unmatched junction nucleotides: 12. The length of the CDR3 is 15 residues. Written as DNA, the CDR3 is TGCGCCAGCAGCTCCCGGGGAGCGGGAGTTGAAGAGCAGTACTTC. Amino acids: CASSSRGAGVEEQYF.

This clone was seen once. V gene TRBV29-1 combines with J gene TRBJ2-3, with no clear D. Germline V gene sequence: CDR1 SQVTM, CDR2 ANQGSEA. CDR3 length: 14 amino acids. V was shortened by 6 bases and J by 3 bases, with 16 bases between the two germline ends. The CDR3 sequence: CSVLDWRGTDTQYF. The CDR3 DNA reads as TGCAGCGTCTTAGACTGGAGAGGAACAGATACGCAGTATTTT.

As DNA, the CDR3 is TGTGCCAGCAGTATCCAAGGGGCGGGAAGGGAGACCCAGTACTTC. It yields the protein CASSIQGAGRETQYF. The V gene is TRBV7-2, the J gene TRBJ2-5; maybe TRBD2 (6 bases). The germline gives CDR1 SGHTA, CDR2 FQGNSA. The germline V and J ends were trimmed by 6 bases and 5 bases, with 19 bases remaining between them. The CDR3 has 15 amino acids.

The rearrangement links TRBV5-4 to TRBJ1-1; tentative D call: TRBD1 (5 bases). The germline gives CDR1 SGHNT, CDR2 YYREEE (reference sequence). This CDR3 is built from 14 residues. Between the trimmed V and J ends, which lost 6 bases and 2 bases, there was a span of 14 bases. The CDR3 nucleotides are TGTGCCAGCATTTCCGACAGAACCAACACTGAAGCTTTCTTT. This encodes CASISDRTNTEAFF.

The chain combines TRBV5-6 with TRBJ1-2, with D hard to call. The germline V gene encodes CDR1 SGHDT and CDR2 YYEEEE. CDR3 length equals 14 residues. The V gene lost 0 bases and the J gene lost 6 bases, with 12 bases spanning the gap. The CDR3 DNA reads as TGTGCCAGCAGCTTGGGAGAGACACTTGATGGCTACACCTTC. It is translated as CASSLGETLDGYTF.

The rearrangement joins TRBV2 to TRBJ2-3; D is unresolved. Germline V gene data show CDR1 as SNHLY and CDR2 as FYNNEI. This CDR3 has 15 residues. Trimming shortened V by 2 bases and J by 0 bases, and 9 bases separated the two germline ends. CDR3 nucleotide sequence: TGTGCCAGCAGTGAATCATTAACTAGCACAGATACGCAGTATTTT. It yields the protein CASSESLTSTDTQYF.

J is TRBJ2-3 and V is TRBV27; 12 positions match TRBD2. V dropped 3 bases and J dropped 6; count of bases not matched to a gene: 7. The CDR3 runs to 16 residues. Germline values: CDR1 MNHEY, CDR2 SMNVEV (reference sequence). The CDR3 loop reads CASSLASGRGTDTQYF. As DNA, the CDR3 is TGTGCCAGCAGTTTGGCTAGCGGGAGGGGGACGGATACGCAGTATTTT.

The chain joins TRBV19 to TRBJ2-4; D may be TRBD1 (5 bases). The CDR3 totals 14 residues. With 1 base removed from V and 3 bases from J, the gap between germline ends came to 7 bases. Per germline, CDR1 LNHDA and CDR2 SQIVND (reference sequence). Written as DNA, the CDR3 is TGTGCCAGTAGTATAGGCAGGGACAAAAACATTCAGTACTTC. This gives the protein CASSIGRDKNIQYF.

Here the CDR3 reads CASSFVSGDEQYF. DNA of the CDR3: TGTGCCAGCAGCTTTGTCTCCGGAGACGAGCAGTACTTC. The chain combines TRBV7-3 with TRBJ2-7; no definite D call. Trimming left V 3 bases short and J 5 bases short, with 11 bases between. This CDR3 is built from 13 residues. Germline lookup yields CDR1 SGHTA and CDR2 FQGTGA.

The chain couples TRBV11-3 to TRBJ2-2; 8 nucleotides agree with TRBD1. Germline trimming cut 5 bases from V and 7 bases from J; bases unmatched to any gene: 9. The CDR3 extends over 15 amino acids. Germline CDR1 is SGHNT and CDR2 is YENEEA. This CDR3 reads CASSPQGAGDGELFF. CDR3 in DNA: TGTGCCAGCAGCCCCCAGGGGGCAGGGGACGGGGAGCTGTTTTTT.

The CDR3 DNA sequence: TGTGCCAGCAGTGCCCTTGGACAGGGGGATTGGGATACGCAGTATTTT. Protein product: CASSALGQGDWDTQYF. The chain has TRBV28 and TRBJ2-3; 10 bases agree with TRBD1. The CDR3 has 16 residues. The germline gives CDR1 MDHEN, CDR2 SYDVKM. V shed 5 bases and J 6 bases; nucleotides not matched to a gene: 11.

The chain recombines TRBV7-9 with TRBJ1-1; TRBD1 aligns across 7 bases. Germline CDR1 reads SEHNR; CDR2 reads FQNEAQ (reference sequence). The CDR3 spans 13 residues. The V segment lost 7 bases and the J segment 3 bases; nucleotides outside the gene matches: 5. CDR3 loop: CASIEQGYTEAFF. CDR3 in DNA: TGTGCCAGCATCGAACAGGGGTACACTGAAGCTTTCTTT.

The chain joins TRBV13 to TRBJ2-2, with no clear D. Per germline, CDR1 PRHDT and CDR2 FYEKMQ (reference sequence). V was shortened by 3 bases and J by 2 bases, with 19 bases between the two germline ends. The length of the CDR3 is 18 residues. Written as DNA, the CDR3 is TGTGCCAGCAGCTTGAGGCCCCCAGCACACTTCAACACCGGGGAGCTGTTTTTT. This codes for CASSLRPPAHFNTGELFF.

The V gene is TRBV13, the J gene TRBJ1-1, with D possibly being TRBD1 (5 bases). Germline loops: CDR1 PRHDT, CDR2 FYEKMQ (reference sequence). V was trimmed by 6 bases and J by 1 base, leaving 18 bases between them. The CDR3 runs to 16 residues. CDR3 DNA: TGTGCCAGCAGTTACCCCTGGCGGGGACCGAACACTGAAGCTTTCTTT. Its translation is CASSYPWRGPNTEAFF.

The chain employs TRBV27 and TRBJ2-5; 8 bases line up with TRBD2. The CDR3 covers 16 residues. CDR1 and CDR2 (germline): MNHEY, SMNVEV (reference sequence). J was trimmed by 2 bases and V by 3 bases; bases with no gene match: 8. CDR3 amino acids: CASSFFVLADQETQYF. DNA for the CDR3: TGTGCCAGCAGTTTTTTCGTACTAGCGGATCAAGAGACCCAGTACTTC.

CDR3 region: CASSPHRDPNTGELFF. The CDR3 DNA reads TGCGCCAGCAGCCCACACAGGGACCCGAACACCGGGGAGCTGTTTTTT. V usage is TRBV5-1 and J usage is TRBJ2-2, with D tentatively TRBD1 (6 bases). The V end was cut by 4 bases, the J end by 0 bases, with 13 bases between. Germline CDR1 is SGHRS and CDR2 is YFSETQ. CDR3 size: 16 residues.